This T cell receptor beta chain appears in the sequencing data of a study of CD8+ T cells in alopecia areata. J lost 0 bases, V lost 2 bases, and 5 bases had no gene match. Germline CDR1 reads LNHNV; CDR2 reads YYDKDF (reference sequence). CDR3 length equals 16 residues. Extracted RNA was reverse transcribed into cDNA, the sequencing template. TCRdb's table, derived via immunoSEQ multiplex PCR, lists solely in-frame clones and lacks some. The data show fewer than 250,000 clones, roughly two fifths seen once. Whole-study findings and limits: The presence of one nonresponder keeps the tie between baseline CD8+ expansion and response uncertain.

This clone occurred once. What it binds is not known. Documented treatment: oral pan-JAK inhibitor, 5-10 mg twice daily. Peripheral blood and lesional scalp punch biopsies came from alopecia areata patients. Sequencing used CD4+ T cells sorted from blood, obtained at roughly week 36, from a patient treated with tofacitinib. The chain uses TRBV15 and TRBJ2-7; 9 nucleotides match TRBD2. This receptor was taken from a human donor with alopecia areata. The DNA for the CDR3 is TGTGCCACCAGCAGACATCCGGGACTAGCCTCCTACGAGCAGTACTTC. It translates to CATSRHPGLASYEQYF.